Sequencing of this TCR beta chain was carried out in a study of technical replicates of blood from a few donors. Only in-frame clones appear in the TCRdb table, and some are missing; sequencing was by immunoSEQ multiplex PCR. Of about 84,000 clones detected, almost 98% appear once; the ten largest clones hold approximately 0.2%. The length of the CDR3 is 18 residues. V was cut by 5 bases and J by 3 bases, with 25 bases left in between. Germline V gene sequence: CDR1 MDHEN, CDR2 SYDVKM. The sequence was obtained from a human donor in good health. The rearrangement joins TRBV28 to TRBJ1-2; maybe TRBD1 (5 bases). Sequencing was done on a sample of T cells isolated from PBMCs. This chain's CDR3 is CASSLPIGKGREHYGYTF. The DNA of the CDR3 is TGTGCCAGCAGTCTTCCTATTGGGAAAGGCAGGGAACACTATGGCTACACCTTC.